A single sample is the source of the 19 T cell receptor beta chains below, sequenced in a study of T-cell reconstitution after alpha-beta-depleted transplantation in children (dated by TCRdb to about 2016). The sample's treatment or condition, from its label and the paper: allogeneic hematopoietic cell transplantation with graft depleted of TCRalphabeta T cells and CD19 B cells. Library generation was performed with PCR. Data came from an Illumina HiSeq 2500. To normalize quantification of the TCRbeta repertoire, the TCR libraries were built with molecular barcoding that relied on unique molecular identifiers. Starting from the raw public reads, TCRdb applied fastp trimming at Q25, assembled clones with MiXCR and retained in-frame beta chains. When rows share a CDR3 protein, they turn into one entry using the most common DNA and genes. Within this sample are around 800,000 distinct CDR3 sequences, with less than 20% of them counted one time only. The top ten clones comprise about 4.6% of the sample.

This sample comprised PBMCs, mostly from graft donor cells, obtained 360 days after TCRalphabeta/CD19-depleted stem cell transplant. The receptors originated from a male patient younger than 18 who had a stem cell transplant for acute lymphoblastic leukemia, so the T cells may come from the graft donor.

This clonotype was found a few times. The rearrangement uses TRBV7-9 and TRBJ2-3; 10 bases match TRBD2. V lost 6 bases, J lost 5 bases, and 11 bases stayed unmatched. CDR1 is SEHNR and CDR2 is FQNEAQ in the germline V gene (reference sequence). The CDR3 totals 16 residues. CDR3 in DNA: TGTGCCAGCAGGCATGCAGCGGGAGGGCCTGGAGATACGCAGTATTTT. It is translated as CASRHAAGGPGDTQYF.

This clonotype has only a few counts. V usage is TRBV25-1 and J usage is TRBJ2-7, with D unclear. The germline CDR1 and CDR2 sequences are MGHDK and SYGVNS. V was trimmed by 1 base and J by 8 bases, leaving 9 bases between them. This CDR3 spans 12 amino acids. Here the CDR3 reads CASSESLGKQYF. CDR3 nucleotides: TGTGCCAGCAGTGAATCATTGGGTAAGCAGTACTTC.

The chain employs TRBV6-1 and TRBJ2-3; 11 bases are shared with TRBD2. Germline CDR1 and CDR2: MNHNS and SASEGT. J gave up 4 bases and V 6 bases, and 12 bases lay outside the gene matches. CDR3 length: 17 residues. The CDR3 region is CASRLRPLAGAADTQYF. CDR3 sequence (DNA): TGTGCCAGCAGGCTCAGGCCACTAGCGGGAGCCGCAGATACGCAGTATTTT.

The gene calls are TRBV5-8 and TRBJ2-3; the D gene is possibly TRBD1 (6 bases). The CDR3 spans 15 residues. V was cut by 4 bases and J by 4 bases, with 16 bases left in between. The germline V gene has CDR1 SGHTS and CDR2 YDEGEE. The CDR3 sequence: CASSLGQAYADTQYF. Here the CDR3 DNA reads TGTGCCAGCAGCCTGGGACAAGCCTACGCAGATACGCAGTATTTT.

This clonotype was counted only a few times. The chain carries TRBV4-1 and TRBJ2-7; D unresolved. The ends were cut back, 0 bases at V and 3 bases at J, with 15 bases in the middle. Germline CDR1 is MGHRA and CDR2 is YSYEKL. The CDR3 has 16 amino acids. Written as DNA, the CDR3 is TGCGCCAGCAGCCAAGATCTGGGCAGCTACCTCTACGAGCAGTACTTC. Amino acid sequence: CASSQDLGSYLYEQYF.

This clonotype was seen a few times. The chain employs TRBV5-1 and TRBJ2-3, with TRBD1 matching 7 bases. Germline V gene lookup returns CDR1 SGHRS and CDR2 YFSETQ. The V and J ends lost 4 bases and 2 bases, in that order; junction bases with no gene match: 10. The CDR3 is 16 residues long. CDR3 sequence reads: CASSLSPGQATDTQYF. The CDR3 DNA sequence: TGCGCCAGCAGCCTGTCCCCCGGACAGGCCACAGATACGCAGTATTTT.

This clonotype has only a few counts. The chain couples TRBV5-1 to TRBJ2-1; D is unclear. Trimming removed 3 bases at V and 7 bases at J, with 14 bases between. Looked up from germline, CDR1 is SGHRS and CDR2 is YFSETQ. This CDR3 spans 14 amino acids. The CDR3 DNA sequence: TGCGCCAGCAGCTGGACCTTCGGTGGGAATGAGCAGTTCTTC. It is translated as CASSWTFGGNEQFF.

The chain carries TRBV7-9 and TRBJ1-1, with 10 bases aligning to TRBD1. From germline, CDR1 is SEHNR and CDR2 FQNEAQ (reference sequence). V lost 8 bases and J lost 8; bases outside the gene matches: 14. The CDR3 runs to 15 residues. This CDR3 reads CASGDRGQEVAEAFF. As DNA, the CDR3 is TGTGCCAGCGGTGACAGGGGGCAGGAGGTTGCCGAAGCTTTCTTT. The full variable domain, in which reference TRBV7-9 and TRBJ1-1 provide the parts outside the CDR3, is DTGVSQNPRHKITKRGQNVTFRCDPISEHNRLYWYRQTLGQGPEFLTYFQNEAQLEKSRLLSDRFSAERPKGSFSTLEIQRTEQGDSAMYLCASGDRGQEVAEAFFGQGTRLTVV.

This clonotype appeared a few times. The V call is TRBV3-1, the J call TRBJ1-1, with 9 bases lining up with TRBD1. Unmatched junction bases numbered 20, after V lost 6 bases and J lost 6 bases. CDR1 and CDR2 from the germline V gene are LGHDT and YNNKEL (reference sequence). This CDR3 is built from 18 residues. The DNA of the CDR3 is TGTGCCAGCAGTTTAAGCATCGGGACAGGGCCAGAGAGCGCTGAAGCTTTCTTT. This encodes CASSLSIGTGPESAEAFF.

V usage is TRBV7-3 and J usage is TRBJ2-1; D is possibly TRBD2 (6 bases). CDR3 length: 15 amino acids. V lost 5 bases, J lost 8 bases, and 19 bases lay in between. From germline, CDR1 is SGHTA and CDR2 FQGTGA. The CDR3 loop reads CASSTLGGSLDEQFF. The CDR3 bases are TGTGCCAGCAGCACTCTCGGGGGTAGTTTGGATGAGCAGTTCTTC.

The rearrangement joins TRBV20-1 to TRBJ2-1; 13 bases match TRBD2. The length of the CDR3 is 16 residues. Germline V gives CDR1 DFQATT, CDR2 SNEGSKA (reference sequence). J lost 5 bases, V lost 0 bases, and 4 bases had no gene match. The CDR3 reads CSARDQLAGGNNEQFF. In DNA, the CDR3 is TGCAGTGCTAGAGACCAACTAGCGGGAGGGAACAATGAGCAGTTCTTC.

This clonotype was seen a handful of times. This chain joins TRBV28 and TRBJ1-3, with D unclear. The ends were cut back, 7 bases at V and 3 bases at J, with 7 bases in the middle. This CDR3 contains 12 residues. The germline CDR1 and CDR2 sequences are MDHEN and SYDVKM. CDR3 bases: TGTGCCAGCAAATCGGATGGAAACACCATATATTTT. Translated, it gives CASKSDGNTIYF.

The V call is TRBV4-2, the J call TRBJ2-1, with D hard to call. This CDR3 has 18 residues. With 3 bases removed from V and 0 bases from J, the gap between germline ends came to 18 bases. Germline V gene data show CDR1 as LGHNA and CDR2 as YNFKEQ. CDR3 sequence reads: CASSQSVLTPFSYNEQFF. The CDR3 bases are TGTGCCAGCAGCCAGTCGGTTTTAACGCCCTTCTCCTACAATGAGCAGTTCTTC.

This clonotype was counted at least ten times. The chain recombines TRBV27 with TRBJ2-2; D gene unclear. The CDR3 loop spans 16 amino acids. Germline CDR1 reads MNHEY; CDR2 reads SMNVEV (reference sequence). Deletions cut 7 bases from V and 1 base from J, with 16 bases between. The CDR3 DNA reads TGTGCCAGCATTGATAGGACCCTGGGGAACACCGGGGAGCTGTTTTTT. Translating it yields CASIDRTLGNTGELFF.

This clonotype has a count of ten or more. The CDR3: CASSLAGFVYEQYF. The CDR3 DNA sequence: TGCGCCAGCAGCTTGGCGGGGTTTGTCTACGAGCAGTACTTC. This chain connects TRBV5-1 to TRBJ2-7, with TRBD2 as a possible D gene (5 bases). Trimming left V 0 bases short and J 3 bases short, with 10 bases between. The length of the CDR3 is 14 residues. Germline lookup yields CDR1 SGHRS and CDR2 YFSETQ.

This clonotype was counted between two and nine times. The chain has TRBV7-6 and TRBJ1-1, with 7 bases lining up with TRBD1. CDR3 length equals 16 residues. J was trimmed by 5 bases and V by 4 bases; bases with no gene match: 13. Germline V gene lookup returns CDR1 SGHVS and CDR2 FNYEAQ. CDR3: CASSSDRVALGTEAFF. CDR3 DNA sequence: TGTGCCAGCAGCTCAGACAGGGTTGCCCTGGGGACTGAAGCTTTCTTT.

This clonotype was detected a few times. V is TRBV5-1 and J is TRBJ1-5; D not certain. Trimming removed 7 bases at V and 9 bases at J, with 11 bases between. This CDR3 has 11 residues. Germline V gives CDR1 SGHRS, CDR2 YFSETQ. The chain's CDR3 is CASLKRWPQHF. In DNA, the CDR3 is TGCGCCAGCCTCAAGCGGTGGCCCCAGCATTTT.

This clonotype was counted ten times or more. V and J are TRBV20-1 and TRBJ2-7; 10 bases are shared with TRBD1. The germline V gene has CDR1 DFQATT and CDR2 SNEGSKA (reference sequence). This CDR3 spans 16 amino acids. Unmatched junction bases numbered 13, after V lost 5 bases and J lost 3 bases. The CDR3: CSAHYVNRDRGYEQYF. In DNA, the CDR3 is TGCAGTGCTCACTACGTAAACCGGGACAGGGGCTACGAGCAGTACTTC.

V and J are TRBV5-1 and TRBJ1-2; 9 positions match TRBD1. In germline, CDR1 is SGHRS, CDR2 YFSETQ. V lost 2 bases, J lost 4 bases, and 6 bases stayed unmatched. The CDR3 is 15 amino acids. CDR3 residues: CASSLQGQGFYGYTF. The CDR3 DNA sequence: TGCGCCAGCAGCTTACAGGGACAGGGCTTCTATGGCTACACCTTC.